These 9 T cell receptor beta chains came from one sample sequenced in a study of blood T cell repertoires in COVID-19. Produced via immunoSEQ multiplex PCR; TCRdb's table is partial and in-frame only. In the table there are some 90,000 clones, around four fifths of which are singletons. Sequences were obtained from peripheral blood. The receptors were sampled from a human donor in a cohort sampled during active COVID-19.

This clone has just a few counts. The chain joins TRBV6-6 to TRBJ1-4, with D tentatively TRBD1 (6 bases). The ends were cut back, 7 bases at V and 4 bases at J, with 13 bases in the middle. The CDR3 has 14 amino acids. Germline V gives CDR1 MNHNY, CDR2 SVGAGI (reference sequence). As DNA, the CDR3 is TGTGCCAGCAACTCGAGGACAGATAATGAAAAACTGTTTTTT. Translated, it gives CASNSRTDNEKLFF.

The chain uses TRBV9 and TRBJ2-1, with 11 bases matching TRBD2. The CDR3 runs 15 residues. V lost 2 bases to trimming and J lost 4 bases; unmatched junction nucleotides: 2. Looked up from germline, CDR1 is SGDLS and CDR2 is YYNGEE. The CDR3 loop reads CASSVGLAAYNEQFF. CDR3 DNA: TGTGCCAGCAGCGTGGGACTAGCGGCTTACAATGAGCAGTTCTTC.

The chain employs TRBV5-1 and TRBJ1-1, with D possibly TRBD1 on 6 matching bases. The germline CDR1 and CDR2 sequences are SGHRS and YFSETQ. The CDR3 spans 16 residues. V lost 4 bases and J 3 bases, leaving 19 bases between the germline ends. DNA of the CDR3: TGCGCCAGCAGCATTTCGGGACACCGGACAGACACTGAAGCTTTCTTT. Its translation: CASSISGHRTDTEAFF.

The J gene is TRBJ1-6, the V gene TRBV30, with 8 bases lining up with TRBD1. Looked up from germline, CDR1 is GTSNPN and CDR2 is SVGIG (reference sequence). This CDR3 is 15 amino acids long. J lost 7 bases, V lost 1 base, and 6 bases had no gene match. The CDR3 sequence: CAWSADTGGNSPLHF. The CDR3, as DNA: TGTGCCTGGAGTGCGGATACAGGGGGGAATTCACCCCTCCACTTT.

V is TRBV18 and J is TRBJ1-5; D unclear. Germline V gene sequence: CDR1 KGHSH, CDR2 LQKENI. The CDR3 runs 13 residues. The V end was cut by 2 bases, the J end by 8 bases, with 10 bases between. CDR3 region: CASSPAPGEPQHF. For the CDR3, the DNA is TGTGCCAGCTCACCAGCGCCCGGGGAGCCCCAGCATTTT.

The chain joins TRBV2 to TRBJ2-5, with no clear D. Trimming removed 3 bases at V and 5 bases at J, with 4 bases between. The germline V gene encodes CDR1 SNHLY and CDR2 FYNNEI. The CDR3 covers 11 residues. CDR3 bases: TGTGCCAGCAGTGATGAGGAGACCCAGTACTTC. Translation gives CASSDEETQYF.

This chain links TRBV28 with TRBJ2-1; 15 nucleotides match TRBD2. CDR3 length: 15 residues. The junction had 2 bases not matched to a gene; V was cut back by 4 bases and J by 7 bases. Germline CDR1 and CDR2: MDHEN and SYDVKM. CDR3 nucleotide sequence: TGTGCCAGCAGTTGGACTAGCGGGGGGGTAAATGAGCAGTTCTTC. Residues: CASSWTSGGVNEQFF. Full variable domain (remainder filled in from reference TRBV28 and TRBJ2-1): DVKVTQSSRYLVKRTGEKVFLECVQDMDHENMFWYRQDPGLGLRLIYFSYDVKMKEKGDIPEGYSVSREKKERFSLILESASTNQTSMYLCASSWTSGGVNEQFFGPGTRLTVL.

The chain couples TRBV3-1 (or the pseudogene TRBV3-2) to TRBJ1-2; D perhaps matches TRBD1 (6 bases). The CDR3 has 15 amino acids. Looked up from germline, CDR1 is LGHDT and CDR2 is YNNKEL (reference sequence). The V end lost 4 bases, the J end lost 3 bases, and 15 bases lay between the germline ends. The CDR3 loop reads CASSPTRQAHYGYTF. As DNA, the CDR3 is TGTGCCAGCAGCCCTACTAGACAGGCGCACTATGGCTACACCTTC.

The V call is TRBV19, the J call TRBJ1-3; D is ambiguous. CDR3 length: 12 amino acids. V lost 9 bases and J lost 4, with 10 bases in between. Looked up from germline, CDR1 is LNHDA and CDR2 is SQIVND (reference sequence). This CDR3 is CASGGPGNTIYF. The CDR3 region has the DNA TGTGCCAGCGGAGGACCCGGAAACACCATATATTTT.